The next 8 T cell receptor beta chains were all read from a single sample in a study of cytomegalovirus exposure and HLA in healthy donors. The study ran its PCR with 60 Vbeta and 13 Jbeta primers. Clones were read by immunoSEQ multiplex PCR, and TCRdb kept only the in-frame ones, dropping some. Counted here are under 200,000 clones, about four fifths occurring once; the ten biggest clones make up 0.2% to 0.3%. The material sequenced was PBMCs. Receptor source: a boy younger than 18 in good health and CMV-seronegative.

J is TRBJ2-1 and V is TRBV4-2, with D possibly being TRBD2 (6 bases). V gave up 1 base and J gave up 6 bases, with 13 bases separating them. Germline V gives CDR1 LGHNA, CDR2 YNFKEQ. This CDR3 contains 15 residues. For the CDR3, the DNA is TGTGCCAGCAGCCAAGGCGCCTGGAGGGCCAATGAGCAGTTCTTC. Protein product: CASSQGAWRANEQFF.

This rearrangement joins TRBV6-5 to TRBJ2-7; the D is unclear. This CDR3 contains 16 residues. V lost 0 bases to trimming and J lost 2 bases, with 14 bases between them. Germline V lookup: CDR1 MNHEY, CDR2 SVGAGI. In DNA form, the CDR3 reads TGTGCCAGCAGTTACTCGAGTCATAGAACGGCCTACGAGCAGTACTTC. The encoded protein is CASSYSSHRTAYEQYF.

The chain employs TRBV10-3 and TRBJ2-5; TRBD1 aligns across 8 bases. CDR3 length equals 14 residues. Unmatched junction bases numbered 4, after V lost 6 bases and J lost 1 base. CDR1 and CDR2 from the germline V gene are ENHRY and SYGVKD. This CDR3 reads CAISTTGAQETQYF. In DNA, the CDR3 is TGTGCCATCAGCACGACAGGGGCCCAAGAGACCCAGTACTTC.

V usage is TRBV2 and J usage is TRBJ1-4; TRBD1 is a possible D gene (5 bases). V was trimmed by 3 bases and J by 3 bases, leaving 11 bases between them. There are 15 residues in the CDR3. In germline, CDR1 is SNHLY, CDR2 FYNNEI. In DNA, the CDR3 is TGTGCCAGCAGTGACCTACGGGGGGCTAATGAAAAACTGTTTTTT. Residues: CASSDLRGANEKLFF.

The rearrangement links TRBV28 to TRBJ1-1, with 7 nucleotides matching TRBD1. The germline CDR1 and CDR2 sequences are MDHEN and SYDVKM. The CDR3 spans 16 residues. V dropped 5 bases and J dropped 2; count of bases not matched to a gene: 11. DNA of the CDR3: TGTGCCAGCAGTAAGACAGGGCGGGTGGAAAACACTGAAGCTTTCTTT. Amino acids: CASSKTGRVENTEAFF.

V usage is TRBV15 and J usage is TRBJ1-4, with TRBD1 identical over 7 bases. V was clipped by 4 bases and J by 3 bases; unmatched bases: 2. The CDR3 runs 14 residues. The germline V gene encodes CDR1 LNHNV and CDR2 YYDKDF (reference sequence). CDR3 amino acids: CATSKTGANEKLFF. CDR3 in DNA: TGTGCCACCAGCAAAACAGGGGCTAATGAAAAACTGTTTTTT.

This rearrangement joins TRBV9 to TRBJ1-5; D gene uncertain. Trimming took 0 bases from V and 5 from J, leaving 6 bases between them. CDR1 and CDR2 from the germline V gene are SGDLS and YYNGEE. The CDR3 has 13 amino acids. CDR3 sequence (DNA): TGTGCCAGCAGCGTAGACAGTTATCAGCCCCAGCATTTT. Protein sequence: CASSVDSYQPQHF.

The chain recombines TRBV6-6 with TRBJ2-1, with D uncertain. Deletions cut 6 bases from V and 7 bases from J, with 13 bases between. From germline, CDR1 is MNHNY and CDR2 SVGAGI (reference sequence). The CDR3 covers 13 residues. The CDR3, as DNA: TGTGCCAGCAGCCTGCCCCTCAGAAATGAGCAGTTCTTC. It yields the protein CASSLPLRNEQFF.